The 2 T cell receptor beta chains reported below all come from one sample, sequenced in a study of human T cells and chemical hapten exposure. Time point specified: patch test 2, 6 weeks after DPC sensitization. Regarding treatment: therapeutic diphenylcyclopropenone sensitization with weekly scalp DPC. TCRdb passed the RACE reads through MiXCR, listing each CDR3 protein once. This table holds 70,000 to 90,000 distinct CDR3 sequences, roughly a tenth found once. This material consisted of whole blood, taken in connection with sensitization to the hapten diphenylcyclopropenone (DPC). These receptors were collected from a woman in her forties or fifties with alopecia areata. Some clones in this sample may be carry-over from other donors' samples.

The chain combines TRBV30 with TRBJ2-7; D may be TRBD2 (6 bases). Trimming removed 3 bases at V and 5 bases at J, with 14 bases between. Germline lookup yields CDR1 GTSNPN and CDR2 SVGIG (reference sequence). The CDR3 runs to 13 residues. The CDR3 loop reads CAWSSWGVDEQYF. The CDR3 region has the DNA TGTGCCTGGAGCAGCTGGGGGGTAGACGAGCAGTACTTC.

There are many counts of this clonotype. The V and J genes are TRBV10-2 and TRBJ1-6; D gene ambiguous. The CDR3 is made up of 13 amino acids. Germline V gives CDR1 WSHSY, CDR2 SAAADI. Trimming removed 4 bases from V and 5 bases from J, with 6 bases in between. CDR3 sequence (DNA): TGCGCCAGCAGTGCATCGAATAATTCACCCCTCCACTTT. It translates to CASSASNNSPLHF.